This T cell receptor (beta chain) came from a study of blood T cell repertoires in COVID-19. Study as a whole: PBMCs, B-cell-depleted T cells, or T cells provided the cDNA or gDNA that made up the material.

The age range of participants was 18 to 89 years, with residence in about two dozen US areas. Cohort allocation depended upon clinical history that participants reported. Per the original data handling: Researchers report that nucleated cell counts were estimated from reference gene primer amplification. Measured with immunoSEQ multiplex PCR; TCRdb has only the in-frame clones, and not every one. The D gene and trimming were derived from the DNA, and the V and J assignments and clone size from that table. This table holds roughly 220,000 clones, 88% found once. Unmatched junction bases numbered 6, after V lost 1 base and J lost 4 bases. The germline CDR1 and CDR2 sequences are SGHTA and FQGTGA. This CDR3 region has 15 residues.

The gene calls are TRBV7-3 and TRBJ2-7, with 8 bases fitting TRBD2. What was sequenced was PBMCs or T cells enriched from blood (not recorded which). The TCR was taken from a woman between 45 and 60 years old with acute COVID-19. Written as DNA, the CDR3 is TGTGCCAGCAGCTTAAACCCTAGCGGGCTTTACGAGCAGTACTTC. Translated: CASSLNPSGLYEQYF.